Listed here are 10 T cell receptor beta chains from one sample, sequenced in a study of T cells in tuberculosis. TCRdb keeps only in-frame clones here, not all; method: immunoSEQ multiplex PCR. The sample shows about 30,000 clones, around 94% of them seen only once. Specimen: PBMCs. The source is a donor aged 10 to 29 with latent tuberculosis or without tuberculosis infection.

This clone has only one observation. This sequence joins TRBV7-9 and TRBJ2-7; perhaps TRBD2 as D (5 bases). Deletions cut 0 bases from V and 0 bases from J, with 12 bases between. This CDR3 is 16 amino acids long. Germline values: CDR1 SEHNR, CDR2 FQNEAQ (reference sequence). The CDR3 region is CASSLAITGSSYEQYF. The CDR3 DNA sequence: TGTGCCAGCAGCTTAGCCATTACGGGGAGCTCCTACGAGCAGTACTTC.

The chain carries TRBV12-5 and TRBJ2-7; 12 nucleotides align to TRBD1. The CDR3 totals 16 residues. The germline CDR1 and CDR2 sequences are LGHNT and FRNRAP. V dropped 5 bases and J dropped 6; count of bases not matched to a gene: 11. The DNA for the CDR3 is TGTGCTAGTGGTCTCAGTTTTGGGACAGGGGGCGGCGAGCAGTACTTC. It translates to CASGLSFGTGGGEQYF.

Only one count was recorded for this clone. The chain carries TRBV7-6 and TRBJ2-5; TRBD1 matches at 7 bases. In germline, CDR1 is SGHVS, CDR2 FNYEAQ. After removal of 5 bases from V and 3 bases from J, the junction contained 6 bases not matched to a gene. This CDR3 comprises 14 residues. The CDR3 region is CASSPEGAEETQYF. The CDR3 nucleotides are TGTGCCAGCAGCCCAGAGGGGGCAGAAGAGACCCAGTACTTC.

The chain links TRBV10-3 to TRBJ2-3; 10 bases agree with TRBD2. This CDR3 contains 15 residues. J lost 2 bases, V lost 4 bases, and 3 bases had no gene match. Germline CDR1 and CDR2: ENHRY and SYGVKD. The CDR3 DNA reads TGTGCCATCAGTGGGACTAGCGGAACCACAGATACGCAGTATTTT. Encoded protein: CAISGTSGTTDTQYF.

The genes are TRBV5-1 and TRBJ2-2; 10 nucleotides align to TRBD1. The CDR3 totals 15 residues. V gave up 5 bases and J gave up 3 bases; unmatched junction bases: 4. The germline V gene encodes CDR1 SGHRS and CDR2 YFSETQ. In DNA form, the CDR3 reads TGCGCCAGCAGTGCGGACAGGGGGGACACCGGGGAGCTGTTTTTT. Its protein product is CASSADRGDTGELFF.

The V call is TRBV6-4, the J call TRBJ2-7; D not certain. Germline CDR1 reads MRHNA; CDR2 reads SNTAGT. V was pared by 3 bases and J by 1 base, with 16 bases between. This CDR3 has 16 amino acids. CDR3 sequence reads: CASSESEQNKSYEQYF. The CDR3 bases are TGTGCCAGCAGTGAGTCGGAGCAGAATAAGTCCTACGAGCAGTACTTC.

The rearrangement joins TRBV9 to TRBJ2-3, with a possible D match to TRBD1 (6 bases). Between the trimmed V and J ends, which lost 0 bases and 2 bases, there was a span of 16 bases. The length of the CDR3 is 17 residues. The germline gives CDR1 SGDLS, CDR2 YYNGEE. CDR3 in amino acids: CASSVAPQGYYTDTQYF. CDR3 DNA sequence: TGTGCCAGCAGCGTAGCTCCCCAGGGGTATTACACAGATACGCAGTATTTT. Drawing the rest from reference TRBV9 and TRBJ2-3, the complete variable domain is DSGVTQTPKHLITATGQRVTLRCSPRSGDLSVYWYQQSLDQGLQFLIQYYNGEERAKGNILERFSAQQFPDLHSELNLSSLELGDSALYFCASSVAPQGYYTDTQYFGPGTRLTVL.

The CDR3 sequence is CASSLEPNSYEQYF. Written as DNA, the CDR3 is TGCGCCAGCAGCTTGGAACCTAACTCCTACGAGCAGTACTTC. The rearrangement joins TRBV5-1 to TRBJ2-7, with D hard to call. The CDR3 sequence is 14 residues long. V gave up 0 bases and J gave up 0 bases, with 7 bases separating them. From germline, CDR1 is SGHRS and CDR2 YFSETQ.

The gene calls are TRBV25-1 and TRBJ2-5; D is perhaps TRBD2 (6 bases). V was cut by 7 bases and J by 5 bases, with 20 bases left in between. Germline V gene data show CDR1 as MGHDK and CDR2 as SYGVNS. The CDR3 is 15 residues long. This CDR3 is CASITQDGGGETQYF. The CDR3 nucleotides read TGTGCCAGCATTACTCAGGACGGGGGAGGTGAGACCCAGTACTTC. Full variable domain (remainder filled in from reference TRBV25-1 and TRBJ2-5): EADIYQTPRYLVIGTGKKITLECSQTMGHDKMYWYQQDPGMELHLIHYSYGVNSTEKGDLSSESTVSRIRTEHFPLTLESARPSHTSQYLCASITQDGGGETQYFGPGTRLLVL.

J is TRBJ2-2 and V is TRBV4-2, with D perhaps TRBD2 (8 bases). Germline CDR1 LGHNA, CDR2 YNFKEQ. V was clipped by 3 bases and J by 8 bases, with 22 bases between them. CDR3 size: 17 residues. The CDR3 is CASSQLPGLGTVGELFF. The CDR3 DNA is TGTGCCAGCAGCCAGCTACCGGGACTAGGGACAGTGGGGGAGCTGTTTTTT.